The clone carrying this TCR beta chain was counted once. Its cognate antigen is unknown. Assay used: immunoSEQ multiplex PCR; TCRdb lists only in-frame clones, some missing. The table shows 10,000 or so clones, with under 85% occurring only once. CDR1 and CDR2 from the germline V gene are MDHEN and SYDVKM. V gave up 3 bases and J gave up 0 bases, with 8 bases separating them. This CDR3 has 14 residues. These data are taken from a study of T cell clonotyping in hematopoietic cell transplantation. As for time point: recipient sample about 28 days before transplant, after cytoreduction. Study results and caveats: After transplant, recipient diversity fell while pathologically expanded clonotypes grew through day 180.

The chain carries TRBV28 and TRBJ1-2; D remains unclear. The TCR sequence derives from a man aged 55-75 years with acute myeloid leukemia. Some clones in this sample may be carry-over from other donors' samples. The sequencing here drew on peripheral blood mononuclear cells, taken before stem cell transplant. The CDR3 DNA sequence: TGTGCCAGCAGTTTTCCAGACTCTAACTATGGCTACACCTTC. It codes for CASSFPDSNYGYTF.